This is a list of T cell receptor beta chains from one sample in a study of cytotoxic CD8 clonotypes in ibrutinib-treated CLL. The repertoire was sequenced with immunoSEQ multiplex PCR; TCRdb's copy has only in-frame clones and lacks some. The table lists 150,000 to 250,000 clones, 55% to 85% of them singletons, with about an eighth in the top ten. Sequences were derived from PBMCs, sampled after 24 months of ibrutinib treatment. All receptors come from a human donor with chronic lymphocytic leukemia. Both conserved end residues are part of each CDR3. A D gene is named only where the DNA matches it firmly. Not all rows give a size; the values are once, few, many and, for expanded clones, a class.

TRBJ2-5,NA,NA,TRBV30,13,CAWGGDLQETQYF,TGTGCCTGGGGGGGAGACCTCCAAGAGACCCAGTACTTC
TRBJ2-7,NA,NA,TRBV13,17,CASSSTRASGYSYEQYF,TGTGCCAGCAGCTCAACCAGGGCCAGCGGTTACTCCTACGAGCAGTACTTC
TRBJ2-1,NA,NA,TRBV4-3,16,CASSQAITSSYNEQFF,TGCGCCAGCAGCCAAGCCATTACGAGCTCCTACAATGAGCAGTTCTTC
TRBJ2-2,NA,TRBD2,TRBV4-3,16,CASSHLAGVGTGELFF,TGCGCCAGCAGCCACCTAGCGGGAGTCGGCACCGGGGAGCTGTTTTTT
TRBJ2-1,few,TRBD2,TRBV5-4,15,CASSQGLALLNEQFF,TGTGCCAGCAGCCAGGGACTAGCGCTACTCAATGAGCAGTTCTTC
TRBJ2-7,NA,TRBD2,TRBV11-2,15,CASSLASGSFYEQYF,TGTGCCAGCAGCTTAGCTAGCGGGAGTTTCTACGAGCAGTACTTC
TRBJ2-2,NA,NA,TRBV29-1,19,CSVERHRKDSYSNTGELFF,TGCAGCGTTGAACGCCACAGAAAGGACAGCTATTCGAACACCGGGGAGCTGTTTTTT
TRBJ1-2,NA,NA,TRBV28,12,CASSPGLHGYTF,TGTGCCAGCAGCCCAGGGCTACATGGCTACACCTTC
TRBJ1-2,few,NA,TRBV5-4,17,CASSLWNRDPNLYGYTF,TGTGCCAGCAGCTTGTGGAACCGGGACCCAAATTTGTATGGCTACACCTTC
TRBJ2-2,NA,TRBD2,TRBV9,16,CASSQFPGGNTGELFF,TGTGCCAGCAGCCAATTCCCGGGGGGGAACACCGGGGAGCTGTTTTTT
TRBJ2-1,few,TRBD2,TRBV19,16,CASSIGWSGSYDEQFF,TGTGCCAGTAGTATAGGATGGAGCGGGAGTTACGATGAGCAGTTCTTC
TRBJ2-2,NA,TRBD1,TRBV7-9,15,CASSNWTGRTGELFF,TGTGCCAGCAGCAATTGGACAGGGCGTACCGGGGAGCTGTTTTTT
TRBJ1-1,NA,NA,TRBV19,15,CASRTGYGSNTEAFF,TGTGCCAGTAGAACGGGATATGGGTCGAACACTGAAGCTTTCTTT
TRBJ2-5,NA,NA,TRBV29-1,14,CSVELADEQETQYF,TGCAGCGTTGAGTTAGCGGATGAGCAAGAGACCCAGTACTTC
TRBJ1-4,NA,NA,TRBV15,14,CATSRGQNNEKLFF,TGTGCCACCAGCAGAGGACAGAATAATGAAAAACTGTTTTTT
TRBJ2-3,NA,NA,TRBV5-1,16,CASSPGRLGGTDTQYF,TGCGCCAGCAGCCCGGGACGACTGGGGGGCACAGATACGCAGTATTTT
TRBJ2-1,NA,TRBD2,TRBV4-3,18,CASSQDGTSGRDEDEQFF,TGCGCCAGCAGCCAAGACGGGACTAGCGGGAGGGACGAGGATGAGCAGTTCTTC
TRBJ2-1,NA,TRBD2,TRBV9,17,CASSVRVAGGLYNEQFF,TGTGCCAGCAGCGTAAGGGTGGCGGGAGGGCTGTACAATGAGCAGTTCTTC
TRBJ2-2,NA,NA,TRBV15,14,CATSGALNTGELFF,TGTGCCACCAGCGGGGCTCTGAACACCGGGGAGCTGTTTTTT
TRBJ2-2,NA,NA,TRBV6-5,14,CASSSGVSTGELFF,TGTGCCAGCAGCTCGGGAGTGTCCACCGGGGAGCTGTTTTTT
TRBJ1-4,NA,TRBD1,TRBV5-5,15,CASSHPGQGGEKLFF,TGTGCCAGCAGCCACCCGGGACAGGGTGGTGAAAAACTGTTTTTT
TRBJ2-5,few,NA,TRBV18,14,CASSPSGDQETQYF,TGTGCCAGCTCACCATCCGGGGACCAAGAGACCCAGTACTTC
TRBJ2-2,once,NA,TRBV5-4,15,CASSSGERTAGELFF,TGTGCCAGCAGCTCGGGAGAACGAACCGCCGGGGAGCTGTTTTTT
TRBJ2-3,NA,TRBD2,TRBV2,19,CASSEAWLAVSASTDTQYF,TGTGCCAGCAGTGAAGCGTGGCTAGCGGTGAGCGCTAGCACAGATACGCAGTATTTT
TRBJ1-4,NA,NA,TRBV6-5,14,CASSYSGGGEKLFF,TGTGCCAGCAGTTACTCGGGGGGAGGTGAAAAACTGTTTTTT
TRBJ2-7,NA,TRBD1,TRBV5-6,15,CASSLTGVYAYEQYF,TGTGCCAGCAGCTTAACAGGGGTGTATGCCTACGAGCAGTACTTC
TRBJ1-1,few,NA,TRBV7-9,12,CASGGGGTEAFF,TGTGCCAGCGGAGGAGGGGGGACTGAAGCTTTCTTT
TRBJ1-2,NA,NA,TRBV2,14,CASSSFMGGYGYTF,TGTGCCAGCAGTTCTTTTATGGGGGGCTATGGCTACACCTTC
TRBJ2-6,NA,NA,TRBV4-3,15,CASSQAALGANVLTF,TGCGCCAGCAGCCAAGCCGCTCTGGGTGCCAACGTCCTGACTTTC
TRBJ2-7,once,NA,TRBV4-2,15,CASSLVDSNTYEQYF,TGTGCCAGCAGCCTCGTGGACAGTAATACCTACGAGCAGTACTTC
TRBJ2-1,NA,NA,TRBV4-1,14,CASSQTTVYNEQFF,TGCGCCAGCAGCCAAACGACAGTCTACAATGAGCAGTTCTTC
TRBJ2-1,NA,NA,TRBV30,13,CAWSKREDNEQFF,TGTGCCTGGAGTAAACGAGAGGACAATGAGCAGTTCTTC
TRBJ1-5,NA,NA,TRBV6-4,13,CASSTEVGQPQHF,TGTGCCAGCAGTACAGAGGTGGGACAGCCCCAGCATTTT
TRBJ2-7,NA,NA,TRBV11-3,15,CASSLSGDLSYEQYF,TGTGCCAGCAGCTTATCGGGAGACCTCTCCTACGAGCAGTACTTC
TRBJ1-2,NA,TRBD1,TRBV29-1,17,CSVEDSQGAGAWGGYTF,TGCAGCGTTGAAGATTCACAGGGGGCAGGGGCCTGGGGAGGCTACACCTTC
TRBJ1-5,NA,NA,TRBV4-1,13,CASSQVSNQPQHF,TGCGCCAGCAGCCAAGTCAGCAATCAGCCCCAGCATTTT
TRBJ1-1,NA,NA,TRBV29-1,11,CSVGKGGPAFF,TGCAGCGTTGGAAAAGGCGGGCCAGCTTTCTTT
TRBJ2-1,NA,NA,TRBV11-2,14,CASSLHPGGTRGLF,TGTGCCAGCAGCTTGCACCCCGGTGGTACCCGTGGGCTCTTC
TRBJ2-7,NA,TRBD2,TRBV2,13,CASRDLAGYEQYF,TGTGCCAGCAGAGATTTAGCGGGCTACGAGCAGTACTTC
TRBJ2-2,NA,TRBD1,TRBV5-1,18,CASSFWDRGRADTGELFF,TGCGCCAGCAGCTTCTGGGACAGGGGGCGCGCGGACACCGGGGAGCTGTTTTTT
TRBJ2-2,NA,TRBD2,TRBV6-5,15,CASSRRTSGTGELFF,TGTGCCAGCAGTCGAAGGACTAGCGGAACCGGGGAGCTGTTTTTT
TRBJ2-1,NA,NA,TRBV7-9,17,CASSPRFAGSSYNEQFF,TGTGCCAGCAGCCCAAGGTTTGCGGGGAGCTCCTACAATGAGCAGTTCTTC
TRBJ2-3,NA,TRBD1,TRBV28,15,CASRGTGWVTDTQYF,TGTGCCAGCAGGGGGACAGGGTGGGTCACAGATACGCAGTATTTT
TRBJ2-2,NA,TRBD1,TRBV2,15,CASSQQGAEVGELFF,TGTGCCAGCAGCCAACAGGGGGCTGAAGTCGGGGAGCTGTTTTTT
TRBJ1-2,NA,NA,TRBV11-2,15,CASSLAGGDGFGYTF,TGTGCCAGCAGCTTAGCTGGTGGGGACGGTTTTGGCTACACCTTC
TRBJ2-2,NA,NA,TRBV10-3,16,CAISGTRDGGTGELFF,TGTGCCATCAGTGGGACAAGGGATGGGGGGACCGGGGAGCTGTTTTTT
TRBJ2-1,once,NA,TRBV20-1,11,CSAQSGNEQFF,TGCAGTGCCCAAAGCGGGAATGAGCAGTTCTTC
TRBJ1-2,NA,NA,TRBV7-2,17,CASSLEFVMGPIYGYTF,TGTGCCAGCAGCTTAGAATTTGTGATGGGGCCGATCTATGGCTACACCTTC
TRBJ2-1,once,TRBD2,TRBV6-5,13,CASSSGLVYEQFF,TGTGCCAGCAGTTCTGGACTAGTCTATGAGCAGTTCTTC
TRBJ2-7,NA,TRBD2,TRBV4-2,16,CASSQVVGREGYEQYF,TGTGCCAGCAGCCAGGTGGTAGGACGGGAGGGATACGAGCAGTACTTC
TRBJ2-7,NA,TRBD1,TRBV15,16,CATSRRPQGAAYEQYF,TGTGCCACCAGCAGGCGGCCACAGGGGGCAGCCTACGAGCAGTACTTC
TRBJ1-4,once,NA,TRBV6-5,13,CASRTDANEKLFF,TGTGCCAGCAGGACAGACGCTAATGAAAAACTGTTTTTT
TRBJ2-5,once,NA,TRBV7-9,15,CASSLGQPLQETQYF,TGTGCCAGCAGCTTAGGACAGCCTTTACAAGAGACCCAGTACTTC